The 28 T cell receptor beta chains given below trace back to one sample, sequenced in a study of glioma-infiltrating T cells after dendritic cell vaccination. Time point described: after dendritic cell vaccination, including at tumor progression/relapse. The table came from immunoSEQ multiplex PCR; TCRdb's copy has only in-frame clones and leaves some out. The top ten hold around 8% of the sample, which has around 78,000 clones, around 84% seen once. Here the sequenced sample was blood, taken after dendritic cell vaccination. The source is a human donor with glioblastoma.

In DNA, the CDR3 is TGTGCCAGCAGCTTAGATGGGACAGGGGGCACTGAAGCTTTCTTT. Translation: CASSLDGTGGTEAFF. J is TRBJ1-1 and V is TRBV7-2; 11 bases line up with TRBD1. With V trimmed by 1 base and J by 4 bases, 2 bases remained unmatched. Germline V gives CDR1 SGHTA, CDR2 FQGNSA. The CDR3 is 15 amino acids.

V usage is TRBV19 and J usage is TRBJ2-2; a weak D match, TRBD1 (6 bases). Germline loops: CDR1 LNHDA, CDR2 SQIVND (reference sequence). CDR3 length: 16 amino acids. Trimming removed 5 bases from V and 4 bases from J, with 17 bases in between. CDR3 coding DNA: TGTGCCAGTAGTTCGGAGGTAGGACAGTTCACCGGGGAGCTGTTTTTT. Protein sequence: CASSSEVGQFTGELFF. Filled out from reference TRBV19 and TRBJ2-2, the complete variable domain reads DGGITQSPKYLFRKEGQNVTLSCEQNLNHDAMYWYRQDPGQGLRLIYYSQIVNDFQKGDIAEGYSVSREKKESFPLTVTSAQKNPTAFYLCASSSEVGQFTGELFFGEGSRLTVL.

The chain joins TRBV30 to TRBJ2-1; 10 bases match TRBD2. The germline gives CDR1 GTSNPN, CDR2 SVGIG (reference sequence). The CDR3 totals 16 residues. The ends lost 5 bases at V and 1 base at J; junction bases unmatched: 8. The CDR3 is CAWGGASGSSYNEQFF. The CDR3 region has the DNA TGTGCCTGGGGGGGGGCTAGCGGGAGTTCCTACAATGAGCAGTTCTTC.

This chain connects TRBV4-1 to TRBJ2-7, with TRBD2 as a possible D gene (6 bases). Germline V gene lookup returns CDR1 MGHRA and CDR2 YSYEKL. V lost 3 bases and J 2 bases, leaving 20 bases between the germline ends. CDR3 length equals 17 residues. The CDR3: CASSQTPRREAPYEQYF. DNA of the CDR3: TGCGCCAGCAGCCAGACGCCGCGTAGGGAGGCCCCCTACGAGCAGTACTTC.

This clone appeared a single time. The chain has TRBV5-1 and TRBJ2-7; 10 bases map to TRBD1. Germline trimming cut 1 base from V and 6 bases from J; bases unmatched to any gene: 4. The CDR3 is made up of 14 amino acids. CDR1 SGHRS and CDR2 YFSETQ come from the germline V gene. The CDR3 nucleotides read TGCGCCAGCAGCTTGAGGGACAGGGGTAGCGAGCAGTACTTC. Translated: CASSLRDRGSEQYF.

This chain connects TRBV28 to TRBJ2-7, with 7 bases that match TRBD2. The trim removed 6 bases at V and 4 bases at J, leaving 24 bases unmatched. CDR1 MDHEN and CDR2 SYDVKM come from the germline V gene. This CDR3 is 19 amino acids long. DNA for the CDR3: TGTGCCAGCAGGTCCCACTCCGGTGGGGGGGTCTTTGGGTTTTACGAGCAGTACTTC. It encodes CASRSHSGGGVFGFYEQYF.

The J gene is TRBJ2-2, the V gene TRBV6-5, with 10 positions matching TRBD1. The V and J ends lost 6 bases and 6 bases, in that order; junction bases with no gene match: 7. The CDR3 extends over 15 amino acids. CDR1 is MNHEY, CDR2 SVGAGI, per germline. CDR3 amino acids: CASRRGTGESGELFF. The CDR3 DNA reads TGTGCCAGCAGACGGGGGACAGGGGAGTCCGGGGAGCTGTTTTTT.

The gene calls are TRBV9 and TRBJ1-6, with a possible D match to TRBD1 (6 bases). Per germline, CDR1 SGDLS and CDR2 YYNGEE. V lost 3 bases and J 0 bases, leaving 10 bases between the germline ends. The CDR3 length is 16 residues. The CDR3 bases are TGTGCCAGCAGCGGCGACAGGAGCTCCTATAATTCACCCCTCCACTTT. Translating gives CASSGDRSSYNSPLHF.

The table lists this clone with a count of one. V and J are TRBV7-9 and TRBJ2-5; the D gene is possibly TRBD2 (6 bases). Germline V gene sequence: CDR1 SEHNR, CDR2 FQNEAQ (reference sequence). The CDR3 length is 13 residues. Deletions cut 5 bases from V and 2 bases from J, with 9 bases between. The CDR3 spells CASSISGQETQYF. CDR3 in DNA: TGTGCCAGCAGCATTAGCGGTCAAGAGACCCAGTACTTC.

The V gene is TRBV21-1, the J gene TRBJ1-2; the table's D call of TRBD1 was not tested on the DNA. TRBV21-1 is recorded as a pseudogene. This CDR3 region has 15 residues. CDR3 sequence: CASSKGTGQKNGYTF. The CDR3 bases are TGTGCCAGCAGCAAAGGGACAGGACAGAAAAATGGCTACACCTTC.

CDR3 residues: CASSLSDRVSGYTF. The CDR3 nucleotides are TGTGCCAGCAGTTTATCGGACAGGGTCTCTGGCTACACCTTC. This chain links TRBV28 with TRBJ1-2, with TRBD1 matching 8 bases. There are 14 residues in the CDR3. The V segment lost 1 base and the J segment 7 bases; nucleotides outside the gene matches: 5. Per the germline V gene, CDR1 is MDHEN and CDR2 is SYDVKM.

This clone appeared once. This chain uses TRBV27 with TRBJ2-1; D possibly corresponds to TRBD2 (5 bases). The V and J ends lost 2 bases and 0 bases respectively, with 8 bases between them. The CDR3 contains 15 residues. Looked up from germline, CDR1 is MNHEY and CDR2 is SMNVEV (reference sequence). The CDR3 DNA reads as TGTGCCAGCAGTTTACCTGGGAGCTCCTACAATGAGCAGTTCTTC. Encoded protein: CASSLPGSSYNEQFF.

The V call is TRBV18, the J call TRBJ1-2; no reliable D call. From germline, CDR1 is KGHSH and CDR2 LQKENI. V gave up 4 bases and J gave up 6 bases, with 12 bases separating them. CDR3 length: 13 residues. Here the CDR3 reads CASSQRGSDGYTF. The CDR3 region has the DNA TGTGCCAGCTCACAACGAGGGTCGGATGGCTACACCTTC.

The genes are TRBV27 and TRBJ1-2; 7 bases align to TRBD1. CDR3 size: 15 residues. Germline lookup yields CDR1 MNHEY and CDR2 SMNVEV (reference sequence). The V segment lost 8 bases and the J segment 10 bases; nucleotides outside the gene matches: 19. The chain's CDR3 is CASRGTESSGSAYTF. The CDR3 region has the DNA TGTGCCAGCCGTGGGACAGAGAGTAGCGGGAGCGCCTACACCTTC.

The chain links TRBV28 to TRBJ2-7; 8 nucleotides line up with TRBD1. J was trimmed by 6 bases and V by 4 bases; bases with no gene match: 11. The CDR3 contains 15 residues. The germline CDR1 and CDR2 sequences are MDHEN and SYDVKM. CDR3 sequence: CASSSSLAGGAEQYF. CDR3 nucleotides: TGTGCCAGCAGTTCGTCCCTGGCAGGGGGCGCCGAGCAGTACTTC.

The V gene is TRBV14, the J gene TRBJ2-4, with D possibly being TRBD2 (5 bases). With 0 bases removed from V and 0 bases from J, the gap between germline ends came to 12 bases. Germline values: CDR1 SGHDN, CDR2 FVKESK. This CDR3 has 17 amino acids. Written as DNA, the CDR3 is TGTGCCAGCAGCCAAGACCCCGGGAAGGGAGCCAAAAACATTCAGTACTTC. Its protein product is CASSQDPGKGAKNIQYF.

V and J are TRBV5-8 and TRBJ1-2, with D hard to call. Germline V gene sequence: CDR1 SGHTS, CDR2 YDEGEE. The CDR3 length is 10 residues. The V and J ends lost 4 bases and 8 bases respectively, with 6 bases between them. CDR3 bases: TGTGCCAGCAGCCGGAGGGGCTACACCTTC. Translating gives CASSRRGYTF.

The chain carries TRBV4-1 and TRBJ1-2, with D tentatively TRBD1 (5 bases). The CDR3 covers 14 residues. Germline lookup yields CDR1 MGHRA and CDR2 YSYEKL. Trimming left V 3 bases short and J 8 bases short, with 16 bases between. The CDR3: CASSQPGTGSGYTF. DNA of the CDR3: TGCGCCAGCAGCCAGCCCGGCACAGGATCGGGCTACACCTTC.

The CDR3 loop is CASSVEGTRGSGHTIYF. The CDR3 DNA reads as TGTGCCAGCAGTGTAGAAGGGACGCGGGGGAGCGGGCACACCATATATTTT. The V and J genes are TRBV2 and TRBJ1-3; D is possibly TRBD1 (5 bases). This CDR3 comprises 17 residues. V lost 4 bases and J lost 8, with 24 bases in between. Germline V gene lookup returns CDR1 SNHLY and CDR2 FYNNEI. Based on the CDR3 plus reference TRBV2 and TRBJ1-3, the full variable domain is EPEVTQTPSHQVTQMGQEVILRCVPISNHLYFYWYRQILGQKVEFLVSFYNNEISEKSEIFDDQFSVERPDGSNFTLKIRSTKLEDSAMYFCASSVEGTRGSGHTIYFGEGSWLTVV.

The chain combines TRBV7-3 with TRBJ2-4; 11 positions agree with TRBD2. V trimming: 1 base; J trimming: 8 bases; junction bases outside the gene matches: 4. CDR3 length: 15 residues. Germline CDR1 reads SGHTA; CDR2 reads FQGTGA. The CDR3 here is CASSLIAGGRDIQYF. The CDR3 region has the DNA TGTGCCAGCAGCTTAATAGCGGGAGGGCGGGACATTCAGTACTTC.

The genes are TRBV4-3 and TRBJ2-2; D is possibly TRBD1 (6 bases). The V end lost 8 bases, the J end lost 10 bases, and 26 bases lay between the germline ends. Germline V gene sequence: CDR1 LGHNA, CDR2 YSLEER. The CDR3 is 16 amino acids. The CDR3 protein is CASARNRAPVTAELFF. CDR3 sequence (DNA): TGCGCCAGCGCGAGAAACAGGGCCCCCGTAACTGCGGAGCTGTTTTTT.

V and J are TRBV11-1 and TRBJ2-5; D unresolved. Germline-derived CDR1 and CDR2 are SGHAT and FQDESV (reference sequence). Trimming shortened V by 1 base and J by 7 bases, and 7 bases separated the two germline ends. The length of the CDR3 is 12 residues. The CDR3: CASSLGRMTQYF. Written as DNA, the CDR3 is TGTGCCAGCAGCTTAGGGCGGATGACCCAGTACTTC.

This chain connects TRBV10-3 to TRBJ2-7; the D gene is possibly TRBD1 (6 bases). CDR3 length: 15 amino acids. The germline V gene has CDR1 ENHRY and CDR2 SYGVKD. V lost 0 bases and J lost 0, with 9 bases in between. CDR3 in amino acids: CAISESLGGSYEQYF. The CDR3 nucleotides are TGTGCCATCAGTGAGTCTTTAGGGGGCTCCTACGAGCAGTACTTC.

The chain has TRBV10-3 and TRBJ2-7; 9 nucleotides match TRBD1. The CDR3 has 15 amino acids. Unmatched junction bases numbered 9, after V lost 6 bases and J lost 3 bases. Germline CDR1 ENHRY, CDR2 SYGVKD. The CDR3 here is CAIRVSGQGNYEQYF. As DNA, the CDR3 is TGTGCCATCAGGGTATCGGGACAGGGTAACTACGAGCAGTACTTC.

The chain carries TRBV2 and TRBJ1-2; D unclear. Germline V gives CDR1 SNHLY, CDR2 FYNNEI. The V gene lost 2 bases and the J gene lost 5 bases, with 9 bases spanning the gap. CDR3 size: 13 residues. The CDR3 sequence is CASSELGQYGYTF. The CDR3 region has the DNA TGTGCCAGCAGTGAACTGGGCCAGTATGGCTACACCTTC.

The chain has TRBV5-1 and TRBJ2-5, with TRBD2 matching over 9 bases. V trimming: 7 bases; J trimming: 0 bases; junction bases outside the gene matches: 13. Germline V gene sequence: CDR1 SGHRS, CDR2 YFSETQ. This CDR3 comprises 17 residues. The CDR3 DNA reads as TGCGCCAGCTCCCTAAAACCTAGCGGGATAAACCAAGAGACCCAGTACTTC. Translation gives CASSLKPSGINQETQYF.

This clone came up a few times. V and J are TRBV11-2 and TRBJ1-2; 7 positions match TRBD1. The CDR3 loop spans 15 amino acids. CDR1 is SGHAT and CDR2 is FQNNGV in the germline V gene. The J segment lost 4 bases and the V segment lost 5 bases, leaving 10 bases of the junction unmatched. CDR3 nucleotide sequence: TGTGCCAGCAGCCTCTCAGGGGGGATTGGCTATGGCTACACCTTC. It codes for CASSLSGGIGYGYTF.

J is TRBJ2-1 and V is TRBV23-1; D is unclear. TRBV23-1 is treated as an ORF (open reading frame) with a function not yet certain. The CDR3 extends over 15 amino acids. Trimming left V 4 bases short and J 6 bases short, with 16 bases between. The CDR3 loop reads CASSPRPQSINEQFF. The DNA of the CDR3 is TGCGCCAGCAGTCCCCGGCCACAGAGTATCAATGAGCAGTTCTTC.